Below are 18 T cell receptor beta chains sequenced from a single sample in a study of blood T cell repertoires in COVID-19. Data came from immunoSEQ multiplex PCR; TCRdb stores just in-frame clones and leaves some out. The sample contains roughly 190,000 clones, around 84% of which appear only once. Sequencing input: peripheral blood. These receptors were taken from a human donor in a cohort sampled during active COVID-19.

The J gene is TRBJ2-1, the V gene TRBV6-6; maybe TRBD1 (6 bases). V was trimmed by 4 bases and J by 12 bases, leaving 13 bases between them. Germline assignment: CDR1 MNHNY and CDR2 SVGAGI (reference sequence). CDR3 length: 12 residues. Here the CDR3 reads CASSSTGQGQFF. The CDR3 DNA reads TGTGCCAGCAGTTCGACAGGTCAGGGGCAGTTCTTC.

The chain has TRBV5-5 and TRBJ2-5, with D possibly matching TRBD1 (6 bases). This CDR3 comprises 18 residues. The V gene lost 0 bases and the J gene lost 4 bases, with 22 bases spanning the gap. Looked up from germline, CDR1 is SGHKS and CDR2 is YYEKEE (reference sequence). CDR3 nucleotide sequence: TGTGCCAGCAGCTTGGATGCCTCAGCGGCCCCAGGGGCAGAGACCCAGTACTTC. It codes for CASSLDASAAPGAETQYF.

This clone was observed a handful of times. The V and J genes are TRBV7-3 and TRBJ2-2, with a weak D call TRBD2 (5 bases). Trimming took off 5 bases at V and 1 base at J, with 11 bases between the two ends. Germline V gives CDR1 SGHTA, CDR2 FQGTGA. The CDR3 is made up of 15 amino acids. The CDR3 nucleotides are TGTGCCAGCAGCACCGGGGTGGGGAACACCGGGGAGCTGTTTTTT. Protein product: CASSTGVGNTGELFF.

In this sample, this clone turned up a few times. The chain combines TRBV18 with TRBJ1-5; D possibly corresponds to TRBD1 (5 bases). The germline V gene has CDR1 KGHSH and CDR2 LQKENI. CDR3 length equals 14 residues. Trimming stripped 3 bases from V and 3 bases from J, with 9 bases between. The CDR3 DNA reads TGTGCCAGCTCACCTCAGACAGACAATCAGCCCCAGCATTTT. Translated: CASSPQTDNQPQHF. Full variable domain (outside the CDR3, taken from reference TRBV18 and TRBJ1-5): NAGVMQNPRHLVRRRGQEARLRCSPMKGHSHVYWYRQLPEEGLKFMVYLQKENIIDESGMPKERFSAEFPKEGPSILRIQQVVRGDSAAYFCASSPQTDNQPQHFGDGTRLSIL.

This chain connects TRBV7-9 to TRBJ2-7, with D tentatively TRBD2 (5 bases). This CDR3 has 13 residues. Between the trimmed V and J ends, which lost 5 bases and 5 bases, there was a span of 13 bases. The germline CDR1 and CDR2 sequences are SEHNR and FQNEAQ (reference sequence). In nucleotides, the CDR3 is TGTGCCAGCAGCCGCCCCGAGGGAAACGAGCAGTACTTC. It is translated as CASSRPEGNEQYF.

The chain recombines TRBV27 with TRBJ2-2; a weak D match, TRBD2 (6 bases). CDR3 size: 15 residues. V was pared by 2 bases and J by 2 bases, with 9 bases between. The germline gives CDR1 MNHEY, CDR2 SMNVEV (reference sequence). In DNA, the CDR3 is TGTGCCAGCAGTTTACTCGGGGGTAACACCGGGGAGCTGTTTTTT. It codes for CASSLLGGNTGELFF.

The V and J genes are TRBV28 and TRBJ1-1; D remains ambiguous. Per the germline V gene, CDR1 is MDHEN and CDR2 is SYDVKM. The CDR3 spans 15 residues. Trimming took 5 bases from V and 0 from J, leaving 13 bases between them. CDR3 coding DNA: TGTGCCAGCAGTCCACGAGCGTTTATGAACACTGAAGCTTTCTTT. Its protein is CASSPRAFMNTEAFF.

This clone has more than one count but fewer than ten. The rearrangement joins TRBV5-5 to TRBJ1-1; D unclear. Deletions cut 4 bases from V and 2 bases from J, with 3 bases between. The germline gives CDR1 SGHKS, CDR2 YYEKEE (reference sequence). The CDR3 extends over 11 amino acids. CDR3 in DNA: TGTGCCAGCAGCCTAAACACTGAAGCTTTCTTT. Residues: CASSLNTEAFF.

V is TRBV19 and J is TRBJ2-1; 7 bases map to TRBD2. CDR3 length: 15 residues. Germline CDR1 is LNHDA and CDR2 is SQIVND (reference sequence). Trimming removed 1 base from V and 2 bases from J; junction bases left unmatched: 2. CDR3 sequence: CASSIGLAAYNEQFF. In DNA form, the CDR3 reads TGTGCCAGTAGTATAGGTCTAGCGGCCTACAATGAGCAGTTCTTC.

This chain uses TRBV28 with TRBJ2-2; perhaps TRBD2 as D (5 bases). Germline V gene lookup returns CDR1 MDHEN and CDR2 SYDVKM. Trimming removed 10 bases from V and 4 bases from J, with 13 bases in between. The CDR3 sequence is 13 residues long. CDR3: CATGLTTTGELFF. CDR3 DNA: TGTGCCACCGGACTGACCACCACCGGGGAGCTGTTTTTT.

V gene TRBV11-3 combines with J gene TRBJ2-7, with D possibly matching TRBD1 (6 bases). V was pared by 6 bases and J by 0 bases, with 9 bases between. The CDR3 totals 13 residues. Per the germline V gene, CDR1 is SGHNT and CDR2 is YENEEA. This chain's CDR3 is CASRQGDSYEQYF. CDR3 nucleotide sequence: TGTGCCAGCAGACAGGGCGACTCCTACGAGCAGTACTTC.

This clone occurred once. The V and J genes are TRBV5-1 and TRBJ2-3; possible D gene TRBD2, 5 bases. V lost 4 bases and J lost 4, with 16 bases in between. Germline V CDR1 and CDR2: SGHRS, YFSETQ. The CDR3 loop spans 15 amino acids. This CDR3 reads CASSLLERRADTQYF. For the CDR3, the DNA is TGCGCCAGCAGCCTACTAGAGCGGCGGGCAGATACGCAGTATTTT.

The V gene is TRBV6-5, the J gene TRBJ1-3; perhaps TRBD1 as D (6 bases). V was trimmed by 6 bases and J by 2 bases, leaving 8 bases between them. The CDR3 consists of 13 residues. The germline V gene has CDR1 MNHEY and CDR2 SVGAGI. Written as DNA, the CDR3 is TGTGCCAGCAGCGGGACAACTGGAAACACCATATATTTT. It codes for CASSGTTGNTIYF.

The chain recombines TRBV5-1 with TRBJ2-3; 9 nucleotides agree with TRBD2. The CDR3 has 16 residues. Germline CDR1 is SGHRS and CDR2 is YFSETQ. Germline trimming cut 0 bases from V and 4 bases from J; bases unmatched to any gene: 6. CDR3 sequence (DNA): TGCGCCAGCAGCTTGGTCGCGGGGGGGCCGGCAGATACGCAGTATTTT. This codes for CASSLVAGGPADTQYF.

The rearrangement links TRBV19 to TRBJ1-5; D is undetermined. The CDR3 consists of 15 residues. The V end was cut by 3 bases, the J end by 5 bases, with 14 bases between. Germline-derived CDR1 and CDR2 are LNHDA and SQIVND (reference sequence). The CDR3: CASSIGGGLDQPQHF. The CDR3 DNA sequence: TGTGCCAGTAGTATCGGAGGTGGACTTGATCAGCCCCAGCATTTT.

The rearrangement links TRBV2 to TRBJ2-3; D not certain. Trimming stripped 7 bases from V and 1 base from J, with 9 bases between. CDR3 size: 13 residues. Germline V CDR1 and CDR2: SNHLY, FYNNEI. CDR3: CASTPRRTDTQYF. CDR3 bases: TGTGCCAGCACCCCCCGTCGCACAGATACGCAGTATTTT.

This clone was observed a few times. This sequence joins TRBV29-1 and TRBJ2-5, with 8 bases that match TRBD1. CDR1 is SQVTM and CDR2 is ANQGSEA in the germline V gene. This CDR3 comprises 12 residues. The V gene end was trimmed by 6 bases and the J gene end by 4 bases; junction bases not matched to a gene: 4. CDR3 bases: TGCAGCGTCCGACAGGGGTCAGAGACCCAGTACTTC. Protein product: CSVRQGSETQYF.

The chain carries TRBV18 and TRBJ2-7; 7 positions match TRBD2. Trimming removed 6 bases from V and 6 bases from J; junction bases left unmatched: 8. The germline V gene has CDR1 KGHSH and CDR2 LQKENI. There are 13 residues in the CDR3. The CDR3 protein is CASSPGEGREQYV. For the CDR3, the DNA is TGTGCCAGCTCGCCTGGGGAGGGGCGCGAGCAGTACGTC.